The 24 T cell receptor beta chains below were found in one sample sequenced in a study of PD-L1 blockade in urothelial cancer. As to time point: pretreatment peripheral blood. The table came from immunoSEQ multiplex PCR; TCRdb's copy has only in-frame clones and leaves some out. The top ten hold roughly 2% of the sample, which has about 87,000 clones, 65% to 85% seen once. Sequenced here: PBMCs, sampled around atezolizumab (anti-PD-L1) treatment. Receptors originate from a man in his fifties or sixties with urothelial cancer.

The V call is TRBV10-3, the J call TRBJ2-2, with a tentative D call TRBD2 (5 bases). The CDR3 consists of 13 residues. The V end was cut by 5 bases, the J end by 4 bases, with 8 bases between. Looked up from germline, CDR1 is ENHRY and CDR2 is SYGVKD. This CDR3 reads CAISQEGTGELFF. In DNA, the CDR3 is TGTGCCATCAGTCAAGAGGGCACCGGGGAGCTGTTTTTT.

The rearrangement uses TRBV11-2 and TRBJ2-2, with D possibly matching TRBD2 (7 bases). CDR1 is SGHAT and CDR2 is FQNNGV in the germline V gene. This CDR3 is built from 16 residues. V lost 5 bases and J lost 6, with 19 bases in between. CDR3 sequence reads: CASSLLGGALAGELFF. CDR3 in DNA: TGTGCCAGCAGCCTCTTAGGGGGGGCGCTTGCCGGGGAGCTGTTTTTT.

V is TRBV10-3 and J is TRBJ2-3; 7 bases fit TRBD2. J gave up 2 bases and V 9 bases, and 2 bases lay outside the gene matches. This CDR3 comprises 12 residues. Germline V gives CDR1 ENHRY, CDR2 SYGVKD. In DNA form, the CDR3 reads TGTGCCATGGGAGGGAACACAGATACGCAGTATTTT. Translated: CAMGGNTDTQYF.

The gene calls are TRBV5-8 and TRBJ1-1; D not certain. The CDR3 has 12 amino acids. V lost 5 bases, J lost 1 base, and 6 bases lay in between. Germline CDR1 reads SGHTS; CDR2 reads YDEGEE. The CDR3: CASSRQNTEAFF. CDR3 nucleotide sequence: TGTGCCAGCAGTCGACAGAACACTGAAGCTTTCTTT.

The V and J genes are TRBV11-2 and TRBJ2-7, with 7 bases aligning to TRBD1. Germline values: CDR1 SGHAT, CDR2 FQNNGV. Trimming cost V 5 bases and J 0 bases; bases outside gene matches: 4. The CDR3 totals 14 residues. CDR3 amino acids: CASSARQGSYEQYF. The CDR3, as DNA: TGTGCCAGCAGCGCCCGACAGGGCTCCTACGAGCAGTACTTC.

J is TRBJ2-1 and V is TRBV6-5; no reliable D call. The CDR3 has 11 amino acids. Germline-derived CDR1 and CDR2 are MNHEY and SVGAGI. The V end lost 7 bases, the J end lost 8 bases, and 9 bases lay between the germline ends. CDR3 residues: CASTKLHEQFF. CDR3 DNA: TGTGCCAGCACTAAACTCCATGAGCAGTTCTTC.

The rearrangement joins TRBV28 to TRBJ1-3; 8 bases map to TRBD1. Germline values: CDR1 MDHEN, CDR2 SYDVKM. Trimming took 1 base from V and 4 from J; bases not matched to a gene: 6. This CDR3 has 16 amino acids. The CDR3: CASSLFAGGRGNTIYF. Here the CDR3 DNA reads TGTGCCAGCAGTTTATTCGCAGGGGGCAGAGGAAACACCATATATTTT.

The rearrangement joins TRBV5-1 to TRBJ1-6; 7 nucleotides align to TRBD1. There are 16 residues in the CDR3. J was trimmed by 10 bases and V by 4 bases; bases with no gene match: 14. Looked up from germline, CDR1 is SGHRS and CDR2 is YFSETQ. CDR3 nucleotide sequence: TGCGCCAGCAGCCCCCGACAGGGCCCGGGGCGCTCACCCCTCCACTTT. It yields the protein CASSPRQGPGRSPLHF. The full variable domain, rest sourced from reference TRBV5-1 and TRBJ1-6, is KAGVTQTPRYLIKTRGQQVTLSCSPISGHRSVSWYQQTPGQGLQFLFEYFSETQRNKGNFPGRFSGRQFSNSRSEMNVSTLELGDSALYLCASSPRQGPGRSPLHFGNGTRLTVT.

The CDR3 DNA is TGCAGCGTCCCCGGACAGGTCGGAAACACCATATATTTT. Translated, it gives CSVPGQVGNTIYF. The chain couples TRBV29-1 to TRBJ1-3; TRBD1 agrees at 7 bases. Germline V gene sequence: CDR1 SQVTM, CDR2 ANQGSEA. CDR3 size: 13 residues. V shed 6 bases, J shed 4 bases, and the junction held 6 bases outside the gene matches.

This clone was found once. The CDR3 here is CASSPGQLYEQYF. The CDR3 region has the DNA TGTGCCAGCTCACCGGGACAGCTCTACGAGCAGTACTTC. J is TRBJ2-7 and V is TRBV18; TRBD1 aligns across 7 bases. The V and J ends lost 3 bases and 3 bases, in that order; junction bases with no gene match: 2. The CDR3 totals 13 residues. Germline lookup yields CDR1 KGHSH and CDR2 LQKENI.

The chain joins TRBV30 to TRBJ2-7; 8 positions agree with TRBD1. The CDR3 totals 15 residues. The V and J ends lost 6 bases and 5 bases, in that order; junction bases with no gene match: 15. Germline loops: CDR1 GTSNPN, CDR2 SVGIG (reference sequence). In DNA, the CDR3 is TGTGCCTGCCACTTCCCCCGGGACAGGTACCACGAGCAGTACTTC. It specifies CACHFPRDRYHEQYF.

CDR3 bases: TGTGCAAGCCAGGGGGATCCCTACGAGCAGTACTTC. This codes for CASQGDPYEQYF. V gene TRBV27 combines with J gene TRBJ2-7, with 7 nucleotides matching TRBD1. The V gene's germline CDR1 is MNHEY and CDR2 SMNVEV (reference sequence). This CDR3 has 12 residues.

This chain uses TRBV5-5 with TRBJ2-5; D might be TRBD2 (5 bases). Trimming took off 0 bases at V and 2 bases at J, with 14 bases between the two ends. In germline, CDR1 is SGHKS, CDR2 YYEKEE (reference sequence). The CDR3 sequence is 16 residues long. CDR3 region: CASSLDHSGLQETQYF. CDR3 nucleotides: TGTGCCAGCAGCTTGGACCACTCGGGATTGCAAGAGACCCAGTACTTC.

The V and J genes are TRBV29-1 and TRBJ2-6, with 10 bases matching TRBD1. J was trimmed by 4 bases and V by 0 bases; bases with no gene match: 9. CDR3 length: 18 amino acids. Germline CDR1 SQVTM, CDR2 ANQGSEA. CDR3 in DNA: TGCAGCGTTGAAGACTCGGGACAGGGGACCTCCGGGGCCAACGTCCTGACTTTC. It specifies CSVEDSGQGTSGANVLTF. The full variable domain, completed using reference TRBV29-1 and TRBJ2-6, is SAVISQKPSRDICQRGTSLTIQCQVDSQVTMMFWYRQQPGQSLTLIATANQGSEATYESGFVIDKFPISRPNLTFSTLTVSNMSPEDSSIYLCSVEDSGQGTSGANVLTFGAGSRLTVL.

This chain joins TRBV30 and TRBJ2-6; D is possibly TRBD2 (7 bases). Germline lookup yields CDR1 GTSNPN and CDR2 SVGIG (reference sequence). V lost 2 bases and J 3 bases, leaving 11 bases between the germline ends. This CDR3 region has 15 residues. As DNA, the CDR3 is TGTGCCTGGAGTAGGGGGGGAAATGGGGCCAACGTCCTGACTTTC. This sequence encodes CAWSRGGNGANVLTF. Using reference TRBV30 and TRBJ2-6 for the parts outside the CDR3, the full variable domain is SQTIHQWPATLVQPVGSPLSLECTVEGTSNPNLYWYRQAAGRGLQLLFYSVGIGQISSEVPQNLSASRPQDRQFILSSKKLLLSDSGFYLCAWSRGGNGANVLTFGAGSRLTVL.

The rearrangement links TRBV30 to TRBJ2-6, with 7 positions matching TRBD2. V gave up 0 bases and J gave up 4 bases; unmatched junction bases: 3. CDR1 and CDR2 (germline): GTSNPN, SVGIG (reference sequence). This CDR3 is 15 amino acids long. Here the CDR3 DNA reads TGTGCCTGGAGTGTGGGAGGGACCGGGGCCAACGTCCTGACTTTC. It codes for CAWSVGGTGANVLTF.

The chain combines TRBV7-2 with TRBJ1-2; D gene ambiguous. From germline, CDR1 is SGHTA and CDR2 FQGNSA. Trimming stripped 1 base from V and 8 bases from J, with 14 bases between. The CDR3 spans 14 residues. The CDR3 DNA sequence: TGTGCCAGCAGCTTAGAGGCGGATCTGAGGGGCTACACCTTC. This sequence encodes CASSLEADLRGYTF.

The genes are TRBV11-2 and TRBJ1-5; D perhaps matches TRBD1 (5 bases). The germline V gene has CDR1 SGHAT and CDR2 FQNNGV. V was trimmed by 2 bases and J by 5 bases, leaving 10 bases between them. The CDR3 runs 14 residues. Written as DNA, the CDR3 is TGTGCCAGCAGCTTAAAGGGGCCCGATCAGCCCCAGCATTTT. Protein product: CASSLKGPDQPQHF. Combining the CDR3 with reference TRBV11-2 and TRBJ1-5 gives the whole variable domain EAGVAQSPRYKIIEKRQSVAFWCNPISGHATLYWYQQILGQGPKLLIQFQNNGVVDDSQLPKDRFSAERLKGVDSTLKIQPAKLEDSAVYLCASSLKGPDQPQHFGDGTRLSIL.

The chain joins TRBV14 to TRBJ1-2; 7 positions match TRBD1. The V gene's germline CDR1 is SGHDN and CDR2 FVKESK. V was clipped by 7 bases and J by 4 bases; unmatched bases: 6. This CDR3 region has 13 residues. This CDR3 reads CASTKGAPYGYTF. CDR3 nucleotides: TGTGCCAGCACCAAGGGGGCTCCCTATGGCTACACCTTC.

The gene calls are TRBV7-3 and TRBJ1-1; D might be TRBD1 (6 bases). V was trimmed by 1 base and J by 0 bases, leaving 15 bases between them. CDR3 length: 17 residues. The germline CDR1 and CDR2 sequences are SGHTA and FQGTGA. DNA for the CDR3: TGTGCCAGCAGCTTAATTCAGGGCCCAGGGGTGAACACTGAAGCTTTCTTT. Protein sequence: CASSLIQGPGVNTEAFF.

The chain employs TRBV10-1 and TRBJ2-1; 10 bases line up with TRBD2. Germline CDR1 is WNHNN and CDR2 is SYGVQD (reference sequence). The CDR3 has 15 residues. Trimming cost V 7 bases and J 5 bases; bases outside gene matches: 8. For the CDR3, the DNA is TGCGCCAGCACCTCCGGGACTAGCGCCCACAATGAGCAGTTCTTC. This translates into CASTSGTSAHNEQFF.

The chain employs TRBV9 and TRBJ2-1; possible D gene TRBD1, 6 bases. The V end was cut by 3 bases, the J end by 9 bases, with 22 bases between. CDR1 SGDLS and CDR2 YYNGEE come from the germline V gene. The CDR3 spans 16 residues. The CDR3 nucleotides read TGTGCCAGCAGCGCCCGAAACAGGGAATCGTCGAGTGAGCAGTTCTTC. Amino acids: CASSARNRESSSEQFF.

This clone was seen more than once but under ten times. The limits of the CDR3 on the DNA are not certain, so only TCRdb's listed CDR3 is given. This chain uses TRBV21-1 with TRBJ1-5. TRBV21-1 is given as a pseudogene. A total of 17 residues make up the CDR3, ends included. CDR3 residues: CASAYPWVAGGNQPQHF.

The V and J genes are TRBV9 and TRBJ1-1; no reliable D call. The V gene's germline CDR1 is SGDLS and CDR2 YYNGEE. CDR3 length: 13 amino acids. V was cut by 0 bases and J by 5 bases, with 8 bases left in between. For the CDR3, the DNA is TGTGCCAGCAGCGTAGGGCCCCAAACTGAAGCTTTCTTT. The encoded protein is CASSVGPQTEAFF. Full variable domain (rest looked up from reference TRBV9 and TRBJ1-1): DSGVTQTPKHLITATGQRVTLRCSPRSGDLSVYWYQQSLDQGLQFLIQYYNGEERAKGNILERFSAQQFPDLHSELNLSSLELGDSALYFCASSVGPQTEAFFGQGTRLTVV.